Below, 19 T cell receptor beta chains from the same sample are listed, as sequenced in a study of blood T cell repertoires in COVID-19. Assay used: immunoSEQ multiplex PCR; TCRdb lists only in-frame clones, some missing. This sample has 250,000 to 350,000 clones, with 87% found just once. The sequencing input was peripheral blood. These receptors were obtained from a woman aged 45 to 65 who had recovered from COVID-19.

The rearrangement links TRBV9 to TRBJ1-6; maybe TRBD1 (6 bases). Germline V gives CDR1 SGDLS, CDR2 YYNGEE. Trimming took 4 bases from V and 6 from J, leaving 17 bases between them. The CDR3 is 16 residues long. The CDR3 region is CASSFSGTSSNSPLHF. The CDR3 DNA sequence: TGTGCCAGCAGCTTCTCCGGGACATCATCTAATTCACCCCTCCACTTT.

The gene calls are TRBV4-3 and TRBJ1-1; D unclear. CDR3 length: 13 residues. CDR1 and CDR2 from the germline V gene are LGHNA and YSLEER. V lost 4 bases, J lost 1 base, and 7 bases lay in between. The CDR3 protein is CASSLRGNTEAFF. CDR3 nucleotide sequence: TGCGCCAGCAGCCTACGGGGGAACACTGAAGCTTTCTTT.

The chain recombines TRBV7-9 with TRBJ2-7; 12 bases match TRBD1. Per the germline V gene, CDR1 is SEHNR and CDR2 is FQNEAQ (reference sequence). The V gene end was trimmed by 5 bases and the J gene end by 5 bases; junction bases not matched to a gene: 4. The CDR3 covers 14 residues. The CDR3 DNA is TGTGCCAGCAGCCTGGGACAGGGGGCCCACGAGCAGTACTTC. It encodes CASSLGQGAHEQYF.

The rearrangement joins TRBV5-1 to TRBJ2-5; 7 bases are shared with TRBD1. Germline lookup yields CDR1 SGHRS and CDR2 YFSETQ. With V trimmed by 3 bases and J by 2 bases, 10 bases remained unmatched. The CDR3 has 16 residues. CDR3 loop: CASSSTISTGQETQYF. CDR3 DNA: TGCGCCAGCAGCTCGACCATTTCGACAGGGCAAGAGACCCAGTACTTC.

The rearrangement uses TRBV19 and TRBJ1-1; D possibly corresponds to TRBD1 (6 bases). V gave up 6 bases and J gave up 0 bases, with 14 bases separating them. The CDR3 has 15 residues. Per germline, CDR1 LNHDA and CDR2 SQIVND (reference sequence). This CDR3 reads CASSGQMGLNTEAFF. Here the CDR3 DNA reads TGTGCCAGTAGCGGACAGATGGGGTTGAACACTGAAGCTTTCTTT. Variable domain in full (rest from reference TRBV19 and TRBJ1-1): DGGITQSPKYLFRKEGQNVTLSCEQNLNHDAMYWYRQDPGQGLRLIYYSQIVNDFQKGDIAEGYSVSREKKESFPLTVTSAQKNPTAFYLCASSGQMGLNTEAFFGQGTRLTVV.

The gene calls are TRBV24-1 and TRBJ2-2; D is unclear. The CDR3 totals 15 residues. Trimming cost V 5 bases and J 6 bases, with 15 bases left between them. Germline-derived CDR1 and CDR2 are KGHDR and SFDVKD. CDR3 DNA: TGTGCCACCAGTGTAGGCGGCTGGAAGTCCGGGGAGCTGTTTTTT. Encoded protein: CATSVGGWKSGELFF.

CDR3 nucleotide sequence: TGTGCCAGCAGTGCCGGAGTCCTGAGCAATCAGCCCCAGCATTTT. This sequence encodes CASSAGVLSNQPQHF. The chain employs TRBV2 and TRBJ1-5; no clear D. This CDR3 comprises 15 residues. V was shortened by 4 bases and J by 1 base, with 11 bases between the two germline ends. Looked up from germline, CDR1 is SNHLY and CDR2 is FYNNEI.

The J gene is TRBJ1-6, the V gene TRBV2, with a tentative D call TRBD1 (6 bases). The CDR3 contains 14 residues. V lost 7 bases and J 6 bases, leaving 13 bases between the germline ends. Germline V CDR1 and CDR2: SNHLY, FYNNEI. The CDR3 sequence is CASKVDRFNSPLHF. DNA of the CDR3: TGTGCCAGCAAGGTTGACAGGTTTAATTCACCCCTCCACTTT.

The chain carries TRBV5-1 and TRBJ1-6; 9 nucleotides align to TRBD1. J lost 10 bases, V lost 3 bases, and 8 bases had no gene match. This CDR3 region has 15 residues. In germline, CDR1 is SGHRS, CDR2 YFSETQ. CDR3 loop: CASSSQGQGGSPLHF. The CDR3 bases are TGCGCCAGCAGCTCCCAGGGACAGGGCGGCTCACCCCTCCACTTT.

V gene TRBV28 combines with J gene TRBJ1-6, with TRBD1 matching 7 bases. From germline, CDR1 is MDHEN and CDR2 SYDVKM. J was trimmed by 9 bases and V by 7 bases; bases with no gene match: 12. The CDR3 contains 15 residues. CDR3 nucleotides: TGTGCCAGCACCCCCCCGGGACAGCTTCTTTCACCCCTCCACTTT. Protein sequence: CASTPPGQLLSPLHF. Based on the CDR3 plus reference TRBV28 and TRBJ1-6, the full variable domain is DVKVTQSSRYLVKRTGEKVFLECVQDMDHENMFWYRQDPGLGLRLIYFSYDVKMKEKGDIPEGYSVSREKKERFSLILESASTNQTSMYLCASTPPGQLLSPLHFGNGTRLTVT.

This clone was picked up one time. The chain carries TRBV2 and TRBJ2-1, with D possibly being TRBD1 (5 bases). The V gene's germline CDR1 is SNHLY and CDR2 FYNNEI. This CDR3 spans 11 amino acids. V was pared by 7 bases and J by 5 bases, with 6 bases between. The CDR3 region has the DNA TGTGCCAGCAAGGGGCACAATGAGCAGTTCTTC. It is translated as CASKGHNEQFF.

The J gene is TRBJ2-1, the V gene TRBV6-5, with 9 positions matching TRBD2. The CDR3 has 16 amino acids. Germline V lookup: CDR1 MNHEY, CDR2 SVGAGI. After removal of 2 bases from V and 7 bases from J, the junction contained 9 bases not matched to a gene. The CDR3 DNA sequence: TGTGCCAGCAGTTACCCAGAGGGGCGGGGGGGTAATGAGCAGTTCTTC. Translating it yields CASSYPEGRGGNEQFF.

The CDR3: CASSRSGGARETQYF. CDR3 DNA sequence: TGTGCCAGCAGCCGTAGCGGGGGGGCTCGGGAGACCCAGTACTTC. The V gene is TRBV5-4, the J gene TRBJ2-5; 11 nucleotides match TRBD2. J was trimmed by 5 bases and V by 4 bases; bases with no gene match: 7. Per germline, CDR1 SGHNT and CDR2 YYREEE (reference sequence). This CDR3 is 15 amino acids long.

In nucleotides, the CDR3 is TGTGCCAGCAGTCTAAACGGGGATAGCAATCAGCCCCAGCATTTT. Translating it yields CASSLNGDSNQPQHF. The J gene is TRBJ1-5, the V gene TRBV4-2; D uncertain. The germline V gene encodes CDR1 LGHNA and CDR2 YNFKEQ. With 6 bases removed from V and 0 bases from J, the gap between germline ends came to 12 bases. This CDR3 is built from 15 residues.

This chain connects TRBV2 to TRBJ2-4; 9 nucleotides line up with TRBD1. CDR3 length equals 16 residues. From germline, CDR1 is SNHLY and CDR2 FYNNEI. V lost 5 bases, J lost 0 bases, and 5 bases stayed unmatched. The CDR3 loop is CASSKQGALAKNIQYF. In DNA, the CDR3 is TGTGCCAGCAGTAAACAGGGGGCCCTAGCCAAAAACATTCAGTACTTC. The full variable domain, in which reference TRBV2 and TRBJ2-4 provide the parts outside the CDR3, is EPEVTQTPSHQVTQMGQEVILRCVPISNHLYFYWYRQILGQKVEFLVSFYNNEISEKSEIFDDQFSVERPDGSNFTLKIRSTKLEDSAMYFCASSKQGALAKNIQYFGAGTRLSVL.

This CDR3 reads CASSSGEGGAQETQYF. The DNA of the CDR3 is TGTGCCAGCAGCTCCGGGGAGGGGGGGGCCCAAGAGACCCAGTACTTC. The chain uses TRBV9 and TRBJ2-5; D might be TRBD2 (7 bases). Trimming left V 4 bases short and J 1 base short, with 17 bases between. CDR1 SGDLS and CDR2 YYNGEE come from the germline V gene. This CDR3 has 16 amino acids.

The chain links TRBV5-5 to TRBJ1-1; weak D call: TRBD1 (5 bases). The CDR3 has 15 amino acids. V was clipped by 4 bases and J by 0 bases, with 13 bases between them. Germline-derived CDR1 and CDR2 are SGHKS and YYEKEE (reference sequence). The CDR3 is CASSLRRGVNTEAFF. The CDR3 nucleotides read TGTGCCAGCAGCCTCCGGCGGGGGGTGAACACTGAAGCTTTCTTT.

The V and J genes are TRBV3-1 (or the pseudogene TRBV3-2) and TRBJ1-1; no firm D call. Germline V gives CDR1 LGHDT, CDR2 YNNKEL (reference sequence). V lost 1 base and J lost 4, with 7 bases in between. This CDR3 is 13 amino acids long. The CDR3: CASSQGGLTEAFF. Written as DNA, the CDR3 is TGTGCCAGCAGCCAAGGAGGTCTCACTGAAGCTTTCTTT.

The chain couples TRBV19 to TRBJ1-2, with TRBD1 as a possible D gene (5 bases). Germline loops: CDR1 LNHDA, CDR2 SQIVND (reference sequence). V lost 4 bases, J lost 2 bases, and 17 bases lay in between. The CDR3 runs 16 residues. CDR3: CASSRGSRQINYGYTF. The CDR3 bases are TGTGCCAGTAGTAGGGGCTCTCGCCAAATAAACTATGGCTACACCTTC.